Listed below are T cell receptor beta chains from one sample, sequenced in a study of technical replicates of blood from a few donors. Sequenced by immunoSEQ multiplex PCR; TCRdb stores in-frame clones only, minus some. The sample records roughly 100,000 clones, 90% to 96% being singletons. The sample consisted of T cells isolated from PBMCs. The receptors derive from a human donor in good health. CDR3s include the opening cysteine and the closing phenylalanine or tryptophan. Each record gives: J gene, D gene, clone size, V gene, CDR3 protein, CDR3 DNA. D genes are given only for firm matches. Part of the rows lack a size; the others show once, few, many or a class for expanded clones.

j_call: TRBJ2-1
d_call: .
clone_size: .
v_call: TRBV19
cdr3_aa: CASSIQGSYNEQFF
cdr3_nt: TGTGCCAGTAGTATTCAGGGGTCCTACAATGAGCAGTTCTTC

j_call: TRBJ1-3
d_call: .
clone_size: .
v_call: TRBV7-3
cdr3_aa: CASSPNGNTIYF
cdr3_nt: TGTGCCAGCAGCCCAAATGGAAACACCATATATTTT

j_call: TRBJ2-2
d_call: .
clone_size: .
v_call: TRBV9
cdr3_aa: CASSPARGGDGELFF
cdr3_nt: TGTGCCAGCAGCCCAGCACGGGGCGGGGACGGGGAGCTGTTTTTT

j_call: TRBJ2-7
d_call: TRBD1
clone_size: once
v_call: TRBV2
cdr3_aa: CASSDGRGREYEQYF
cdr3_nt: TGTGCCAGCAGTGACGGCAGGGGGCGCGAGTACGAGCAGTACTTC

j_call: TRBJ1-2
d_call: .
clone_size: .
v_call: TRBV18
cdr3_aa: CASSPTGSLNYGYTF
cdr3_nt: TGTGCCAGCTCACCAACGGGGAGTCTTAACTATGGCTACACCTTC

j_call: TRBJ2-7
d_call: TRBD2
clone_size: .
v_call: TRBV7-8
cdr3_aa: CAAAGGPFYEQYF
cdr3_nt: TGTGCCGCGGCGGGAGGGCCTTTCTACGAGCAGTACTTC

j_call: TRBJ1-2
d_call: .
clone_size: .
v_call: TRBV7-2
cdr3_aa: CASTEGGTLYGYTF
cdr3_nt: TGTGCCAGCACCGAGGGGGGGACCCTCTATGGCTACACCTTC

j_call: TRBJ2-7
d_call: TRBD2
clone_size: .
v_call: TRBV27
cdr3_aa: CASSSGAGTSGYEQYF
cdr3_nt: TGTGCCAGCAGTTCGGGTGCCGGGACTAGCGGTTACGAGCAGTACTTC

j_call: TRBJ2-7
d_call: .
clone_size: .
v_call: TRBV6-5
cdr3_aa: CASSYSVLAYEQYF
cdr3_nt: TGTGCCAGCAGTTACTCGGTACTAGCCTACGAGCAGTACTTC

j_call: TRBJ2-2
d_call: TRBD1
clone_size: .
v_call: TRBV14
cdr3_aa: CASSSPVWTGDTGELFF
cdr3_nt: TGTGCCAGCAGCTCTCCGGTCTGGACAGGTGACACCGGGGAGCTGTTTTTT

j_call: TRBJ2-5
d_call: TRBD2
clone_size: .
v_call: TRBV5-1
cdr3_aa: CASRPGTSYETQYF
cdr3_nt: TGCGCCAGCAGGCCGGGGACTAGCTATGAGACCCAGTACTTC

j_call: TRBJ2-1
d_call: .
clone_size: .
v_call: TRBV6-6
cdr3_aa: CASSWRGGDEQFF
cdr3_nt: TGTGCCAGCAGTTGGAGGGGAGGCGATGAGCAGTTCTTC

j_call: TRBJ2-5
d_call: TRBD2
clone_size: .
v_call: TRBV30
cdr3_aa: CAWGLAGGSWETQYF
cdr3_nt: TGTGCCTGGGGACTAGCGGGAGGGAGTTGGGAGACCCAGTACTTC

j_call: TRBJ2-1
d_call: .
clone_size: .
v_call: TRBV27
cdr3_aa: CASSLNGPYNEQFF
cdr3_nt: TGTGCCAGCAGTTTGAATGGGCCCTACAATGAGCAGTTCTTC

j_call: TRBJ1-2
d_call: .
clone_size: once
v_call: TRBV4-1
cdr3_aa: CASSHAGDGNYGYTF
cdr3_nt: TGCGCCAGCAGCCACGCAGGGGACGGCAACTATGGCTACACCTTC

j_call: TRBJ1-1
d_call: .
clone_size: few
v_call: TRBV6-5
cdr3_aa: CASRTRTEAFF
cdr3_nt: TGTGCCAGCAGGACGAGGACTGAAGCTTTCTTT

j_call: TRBJ1-2
d_call: .
clone_size: .
v_call: TRBV9
cdr3_aa: CASSVGGQGKGYTF
cdr3_nt: TGTGCCAGCAGCGTAGGTGGGCAGGGTAAAGGCTACACCTTC

j_call: TRBJ2-5
d_call: .
clone_size: .
v_call: TRBV11-3
cdr3_aa: CASSLVETPRGETQYF
cdr3_nt: TGTGCCAGCAGCTTAGTTGAGACCCCCCGGGGGGAGACCCAGTACTTC

j_call: TRBJ1-2
d_call: TRBD1
clone_size: once
v_call: TRBV27
cdr3_aa: CASSLAPGQGGGYTF
cdr3_nt: TGTGCCAGCAGTCTAGCGCCGGGACAGGGCGGTGGCTACACCTTC

j_call: TRBJ2-3
d_call: .
clone_size: .
v_call: TRBV1
cdr3_aa: CTSSPQREAHTQYF
cdr3_nt: TGCACCAGCAGCCCCCAGCGGGAGGCCCATACGCAGTATTTT

j_call: TRBJ2-1
d_call: .
clone_size: once
v_call: TRBV11-3
cdr3_aa: CASSADGEYEQFF
cdr3_nt: TGTGCCAGCAGCGCAGACGGGGAGTATGAGCAGTTCTTC

j_call: TRBJ2-1
d_call: .
clone_size: .
v_call: TRBV27
cdr3_aa: CASHPGPQIWNEQFF
cdr3_nt: TGTGCCAGCCATCCGGGTCCCCAGATTTGGAATGAGCAGTTCTTC